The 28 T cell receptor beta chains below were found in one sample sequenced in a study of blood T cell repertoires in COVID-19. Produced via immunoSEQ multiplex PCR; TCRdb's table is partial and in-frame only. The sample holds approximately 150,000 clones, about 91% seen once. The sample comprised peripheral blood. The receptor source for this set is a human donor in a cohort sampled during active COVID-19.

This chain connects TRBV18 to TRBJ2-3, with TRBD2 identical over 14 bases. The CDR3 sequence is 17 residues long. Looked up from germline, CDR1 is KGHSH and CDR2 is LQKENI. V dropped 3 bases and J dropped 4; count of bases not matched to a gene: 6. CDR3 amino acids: CASSPGTSGGSADTQYF. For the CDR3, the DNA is TGTGCCAGCTCACCGGGGACTAGCGGGGGCTCGGCAGATACGCAGTATTTT.

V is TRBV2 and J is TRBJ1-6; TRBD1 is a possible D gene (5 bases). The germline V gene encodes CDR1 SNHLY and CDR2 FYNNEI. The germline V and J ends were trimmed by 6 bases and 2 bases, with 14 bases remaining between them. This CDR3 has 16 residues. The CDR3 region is CASSPQAGTYNSPLHF. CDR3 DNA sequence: TGTGCCAGCAGCCCCCAAGCAGGGACCTATAATTCACCCCTCCACTTT.

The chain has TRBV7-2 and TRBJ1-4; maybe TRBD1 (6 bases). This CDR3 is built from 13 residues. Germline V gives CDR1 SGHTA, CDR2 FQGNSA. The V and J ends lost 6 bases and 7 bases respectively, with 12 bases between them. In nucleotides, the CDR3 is TGTGCCAGCAGTTCCGGACAGACTGAAAAACTGTTTTTT. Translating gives CASSSGQTEKLFF.

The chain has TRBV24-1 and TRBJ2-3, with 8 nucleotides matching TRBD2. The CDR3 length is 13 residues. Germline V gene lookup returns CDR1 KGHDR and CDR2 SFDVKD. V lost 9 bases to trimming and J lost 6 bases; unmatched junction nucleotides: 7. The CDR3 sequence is CATASGSGDTQYF. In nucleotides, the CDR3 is TGTGCCACCGCTAGCGGGTCCGGGGATACGCAGTATTTT.

This CDR3 reads CASSWGQGYSNQPQHF. In nucleotides, the CDR3 is TGTGCCAGCAGTTGGGGACAGGGCTATAGCAATCAGCCCCAGCATTTT. The V gene is TRBV28, the J gene TRBJ1-5; 9 nucleotides align to TRBD1. With 4 bases clipped from V and 0 bases from J, the junction kept 4 bases outside the gene matches. The CDR3 runs to 16 residues. CDR1 is MDHEN, CDR2 SYDVKM, per germline.

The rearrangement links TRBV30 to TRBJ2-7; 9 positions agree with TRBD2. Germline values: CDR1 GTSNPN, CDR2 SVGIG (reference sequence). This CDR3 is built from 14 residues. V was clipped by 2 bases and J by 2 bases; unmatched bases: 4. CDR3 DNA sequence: TGTGCCTGGAGTAGGTTAGCGGGGGCCTACGAGCAGTACTTC. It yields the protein CAWSRLAGAYEQYF.

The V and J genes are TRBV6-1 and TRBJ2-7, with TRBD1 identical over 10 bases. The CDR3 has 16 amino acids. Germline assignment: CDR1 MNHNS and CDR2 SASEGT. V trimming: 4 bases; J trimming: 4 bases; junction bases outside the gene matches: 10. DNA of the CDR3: TGTGCCAGCAGTGGACGACAGGGGGCTAAAGGGTACGAGCAGTACTTC. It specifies CASSGRQGAKGYEQYF.

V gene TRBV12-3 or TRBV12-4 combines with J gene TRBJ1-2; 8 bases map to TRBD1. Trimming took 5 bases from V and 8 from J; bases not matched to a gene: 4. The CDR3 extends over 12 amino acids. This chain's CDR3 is CASSPGQGGYTF. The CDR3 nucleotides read TGTGCCAGCAGTCCAGGACAGGGCGGCTACACCTTC.

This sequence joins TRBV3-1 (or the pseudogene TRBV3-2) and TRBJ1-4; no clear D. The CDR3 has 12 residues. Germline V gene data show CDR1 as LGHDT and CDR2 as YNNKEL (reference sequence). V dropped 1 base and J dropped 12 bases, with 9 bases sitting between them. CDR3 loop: CASSQAGIELFF. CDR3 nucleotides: TGTGCCAGCAGCCAAGCCGGGATTGAACTGTTTTTT.

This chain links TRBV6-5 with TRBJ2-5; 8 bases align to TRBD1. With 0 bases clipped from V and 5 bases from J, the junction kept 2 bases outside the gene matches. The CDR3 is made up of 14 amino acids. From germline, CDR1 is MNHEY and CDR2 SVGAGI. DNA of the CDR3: TGTGCCAGCAGTTACTCTTGGACAGGGGAGACCCAGTACTTC. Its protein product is CASSYSWTGETQYF.

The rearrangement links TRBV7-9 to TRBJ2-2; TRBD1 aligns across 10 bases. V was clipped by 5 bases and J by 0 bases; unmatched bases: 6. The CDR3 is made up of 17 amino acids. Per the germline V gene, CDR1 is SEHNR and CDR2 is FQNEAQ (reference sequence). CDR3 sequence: CASSPWGQGSNTGELFF. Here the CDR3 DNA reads TGTGCCAGCAGCCCCTGGGGACAGGGGTCGAACACCGGGGAGCTGTTTTTT.

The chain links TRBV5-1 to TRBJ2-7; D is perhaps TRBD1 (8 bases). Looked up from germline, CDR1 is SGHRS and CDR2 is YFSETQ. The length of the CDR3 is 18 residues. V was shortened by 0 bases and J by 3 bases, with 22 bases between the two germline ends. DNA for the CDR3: TGCGCCAGCAGCTTGGCCGGGAGGCCCGGACAGGGCTACTACGAGCAGTACTTC. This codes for CASSLAGRPGQGYYEQYF.

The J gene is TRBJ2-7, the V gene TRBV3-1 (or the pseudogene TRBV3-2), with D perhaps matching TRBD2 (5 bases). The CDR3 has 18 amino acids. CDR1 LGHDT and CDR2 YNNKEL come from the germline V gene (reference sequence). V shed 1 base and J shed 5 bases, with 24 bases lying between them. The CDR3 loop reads CASSQVSSLASSWDEQYF. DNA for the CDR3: TGTGCCAGCAGCCAAGTGAGTTCCTTAGCGTCTAGCTGGGACGAGCAGTACTTC.

CDR3 DNA sequence: TGTGCCAGCAGCTTACGCCAGGGGGCAGGGTCACCCCTCCACTTT. Translated: CASSLRQGAGSPLHF. J is TRBJ1-6 and V is TRBV7-6; 8 positions agree with TRBD1. The trim removed 2 bases at V and 10 bases at J, leaving 7 bases unmatched. Per germline, CDR1 SGHVS and CDR2 FNYEAQ. The CDR3 length is 15 residues.

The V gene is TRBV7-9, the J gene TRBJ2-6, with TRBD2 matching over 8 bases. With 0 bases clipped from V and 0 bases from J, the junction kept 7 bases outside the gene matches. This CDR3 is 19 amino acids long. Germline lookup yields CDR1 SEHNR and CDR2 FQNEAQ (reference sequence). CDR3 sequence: CASSLAGGAARSGANVLTF. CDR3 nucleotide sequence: TGTGCCAGCAGCTTAGCCGGGGGGGCAGCCCGCTCTGGGGCCAACGTCCTGACTTTC.

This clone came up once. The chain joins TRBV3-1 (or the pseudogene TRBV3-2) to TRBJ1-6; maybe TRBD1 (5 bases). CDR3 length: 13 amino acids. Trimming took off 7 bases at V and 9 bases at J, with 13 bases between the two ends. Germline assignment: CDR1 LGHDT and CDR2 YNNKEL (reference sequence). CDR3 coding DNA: TGTGCCAGCACATCCACAGGAACTTCACCCCTCCACTTT. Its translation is CASTSTGTSPLHF.

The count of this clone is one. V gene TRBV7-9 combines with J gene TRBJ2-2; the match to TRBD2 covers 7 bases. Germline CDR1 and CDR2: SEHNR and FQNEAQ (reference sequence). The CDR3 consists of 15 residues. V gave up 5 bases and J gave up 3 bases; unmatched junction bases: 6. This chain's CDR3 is CASSRSGEHTGELFF. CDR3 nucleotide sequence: TGTGCCAGCAGCCGCAGCGGGGAGCACACCGGGGAGCTGTTTTTT.

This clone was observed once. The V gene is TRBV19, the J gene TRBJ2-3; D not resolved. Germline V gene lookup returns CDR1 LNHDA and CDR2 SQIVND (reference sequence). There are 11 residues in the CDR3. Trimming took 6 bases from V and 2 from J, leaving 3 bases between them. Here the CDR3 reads CASSHTDTQYF. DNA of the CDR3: TGTGCCAGTAGCCACACAGATACGCAGTATTTT.

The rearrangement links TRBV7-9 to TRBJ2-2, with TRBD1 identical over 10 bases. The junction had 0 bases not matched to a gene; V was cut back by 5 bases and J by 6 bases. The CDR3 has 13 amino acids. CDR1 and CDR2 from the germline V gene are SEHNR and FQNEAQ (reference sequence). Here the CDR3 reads CASSGQGAGELFF. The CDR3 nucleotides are TGTGCCAGCAGCGGACAGGGGGCCGGGGAGCTGTTTTTT.

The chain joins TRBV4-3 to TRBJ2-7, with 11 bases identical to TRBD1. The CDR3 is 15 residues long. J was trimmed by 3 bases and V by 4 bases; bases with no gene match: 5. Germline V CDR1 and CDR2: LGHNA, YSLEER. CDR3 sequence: CASSPGQGAFYEQYF. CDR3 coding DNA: TGCGCCAGCAGCCCTGGACAGGGGGCCTTCTACGAGCAGTACTTC.

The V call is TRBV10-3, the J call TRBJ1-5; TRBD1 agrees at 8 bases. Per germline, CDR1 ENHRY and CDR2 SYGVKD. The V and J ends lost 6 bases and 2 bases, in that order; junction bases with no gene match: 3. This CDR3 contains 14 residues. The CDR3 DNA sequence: TGTGCCATCAGAGCGACAGGGGGCAATCAGCCCCAGCATTTT. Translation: CAIRATGGNQPQHF.

In DNA form, the CDR3 reads TGCGCCAGCAGCCACCCATGGCGGGGTAGGGCTGGAAACACCATATATTTT. Translated, it gives CASSHPWRGRAGNTIYF. The chain recombines TRBV4-1 with TRBJ1-3, with D hard to call. Trimming took off 3 bases at V and 2 bases at J, with 17 bases between the two ends. Per germline, CDR1 MGHRA and CDR2 YSYEKL. This CDR3 has 17 residues.

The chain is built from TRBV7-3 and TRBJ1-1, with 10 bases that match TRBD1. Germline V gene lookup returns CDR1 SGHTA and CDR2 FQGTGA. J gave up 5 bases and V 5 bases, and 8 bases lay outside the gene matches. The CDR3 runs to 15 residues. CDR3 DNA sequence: TGTGCCAGCAGCCCTCGACAGGGGGCTCGAACTGAAGCTTTCTTT. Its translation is CASSPRQGARTEAFF.

CDR3 region: CASSYSLAGDGYTF. The CDR3 region has the DNA TGTGCCAGCAGTTACTCGTTAGCAGGGGACGGCTACACCTTC. The chain uses TRBV6-2 or TRBV6-3 and TRBJ1-2, with D perhaps matching TRBD1 (6 bases). This CDR3 spans 14 amino acids. V was shortened by 0 bases and J by 8 bases, with 13 bases between the two germline ends. Germline CDR1 reads MNHEY; CDR2 reads SVGEGT.

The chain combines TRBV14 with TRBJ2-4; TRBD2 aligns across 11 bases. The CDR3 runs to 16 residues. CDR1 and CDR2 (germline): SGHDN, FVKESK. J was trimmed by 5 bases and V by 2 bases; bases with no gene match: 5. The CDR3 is CASSQLGTSGQNIQYF. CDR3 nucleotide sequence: TGTGCCAGCAGCCAACTCGGGACTAGCGGACAAAACATTCAGTACTTC.

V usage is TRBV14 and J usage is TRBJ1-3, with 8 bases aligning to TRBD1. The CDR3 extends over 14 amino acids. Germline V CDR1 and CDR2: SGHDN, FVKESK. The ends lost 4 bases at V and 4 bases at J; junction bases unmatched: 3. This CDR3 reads CASSPRTGGNTIYF. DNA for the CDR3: TGTGCCAGCAGCCCCCGGACAGGGGGAAACACCATATATTTT. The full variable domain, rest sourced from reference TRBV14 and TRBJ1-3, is EAGVTQFPSHSVIEKGQTVTLRCDPISGHDNLYWYRRVMGKEIKFLLHFVKESKQDESGMPNNRFLAERTGGTYSTLKVQPAELEDSGVYFCASSPRTGGNTIYFGEGSWLTVV.

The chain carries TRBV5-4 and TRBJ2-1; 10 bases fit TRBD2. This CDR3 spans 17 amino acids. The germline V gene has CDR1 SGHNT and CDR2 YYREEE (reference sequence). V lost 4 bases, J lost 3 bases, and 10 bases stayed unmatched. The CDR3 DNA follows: TGTGCCAGCAGCCCGGGGGGTAGCGGGGGGATCTACAATGAGCAGTTCTTC. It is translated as CASSPGGSGGIYNEQFF.

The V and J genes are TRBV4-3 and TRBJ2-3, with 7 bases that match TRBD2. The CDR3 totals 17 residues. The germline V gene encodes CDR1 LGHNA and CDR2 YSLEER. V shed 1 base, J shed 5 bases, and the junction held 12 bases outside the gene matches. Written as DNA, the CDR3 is TGCGCCAGCAGCCAAGGGGACTACGGGGAGAAGGGAGATACGCAGTATTTT. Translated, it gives CASSQGDYGEKGDTQYF.